This T cell receptor (beta chain) was sequenced for a study of cytomegalovirus exposure and HLA in healthy donors. The PCR made use of 60 Vbeta and 13 Jbeta primers. Profiled with immunoSEQ multiplex PCR; TCRdb holds only in-frame clones, not every one. The sample carries around 130,000 clones, about 81% recorded once. This clonotype originated in a woman in her forties in good health and CMV-seropositive. Sequenced sample: PBMCs.

The CDR3 sequence is CASSPPSSGGVGQFF. The CDR3 nucleotides are TGTGCCAGCAGCCCTCCCTCTAGCGGGGGGGTGGGGCAGTTCTTC. The rearrangement links TRBV7-2 to TRBJ2-1; TRBD2 aligns across 12 bases. Trimming removed 5 bases from V and 12 bases from J; junction bases left unmatched: 11. Germline V gives CDR1 SGHTA, CDR2 FQGNSA. The CDR3 has 15 amino acids.